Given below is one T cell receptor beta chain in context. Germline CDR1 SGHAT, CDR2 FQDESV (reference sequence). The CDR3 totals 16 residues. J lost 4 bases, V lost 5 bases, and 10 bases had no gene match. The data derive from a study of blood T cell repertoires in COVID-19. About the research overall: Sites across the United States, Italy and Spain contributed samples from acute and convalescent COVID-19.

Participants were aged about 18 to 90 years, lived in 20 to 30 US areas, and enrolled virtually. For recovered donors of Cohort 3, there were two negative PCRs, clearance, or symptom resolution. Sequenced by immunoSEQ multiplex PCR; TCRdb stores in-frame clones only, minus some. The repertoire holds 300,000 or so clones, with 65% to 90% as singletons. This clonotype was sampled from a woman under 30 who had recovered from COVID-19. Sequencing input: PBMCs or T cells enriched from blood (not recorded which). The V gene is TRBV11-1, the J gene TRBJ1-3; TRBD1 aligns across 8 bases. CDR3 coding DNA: TGTGCCAGCAGCGCACGGACAGGGATTTTCGGAAACACCATATATTTT. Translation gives CASSARTGIFGNTIYF.